Included here is one TCR beta chain sequence, with context. No antigen is known for it. Other DNA sequences of this sample code for an identical CDR3. These data come from a study of cytomegalovirus exposure and HLA in healthy donors. Study-level points and caveats: Across donors, sequencing depth was assumed by presence/absence analyses to be roughly uniform. Later on, an analysis tied approximately 15,000 TCR beta sequences to HLA alleles at 0.05 false discovery rate.

Germline lookup yields CDR1 GTSNPN and CDR2 SVGIG (reference sequence). The CDR3 runs to 12 residues. The donors were healthy bone marrow donors. Primers included in the PCR were 60 Vbeta and 13 Jbeta primers. The repertoire was sequenced with immunoSEQ multiplex PCR; TCRdb's copy has only in-frame clones and lacks some. The repertoire holds about 78,000 clones, with 80% as singletons. The TCR comes from a male donor in good health and CMV-seronegative. Sequencing input: PBMCs. The chain is built from TRBV30 and TRBJ1-3; maybe TRBD1 (6 bases). DNA for the CDR3: TGTGGAGAACAGGGCTCTGGAAACACCATATATTTT. It specifies CGEQGSGNTIYF.